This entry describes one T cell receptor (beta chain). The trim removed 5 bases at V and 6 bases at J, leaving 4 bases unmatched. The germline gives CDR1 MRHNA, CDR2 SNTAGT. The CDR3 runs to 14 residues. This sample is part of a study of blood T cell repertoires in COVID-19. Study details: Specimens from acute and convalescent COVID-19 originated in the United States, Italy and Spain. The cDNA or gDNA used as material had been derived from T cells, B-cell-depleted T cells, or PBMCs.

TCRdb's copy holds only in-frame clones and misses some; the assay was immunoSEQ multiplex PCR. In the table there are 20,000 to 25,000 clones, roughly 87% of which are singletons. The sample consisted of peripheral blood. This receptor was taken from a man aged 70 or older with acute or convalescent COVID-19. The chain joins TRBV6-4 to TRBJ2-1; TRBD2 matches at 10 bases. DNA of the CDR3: TGTGCCAGCAGTCCCATAGCGGGAGGCAATGAGCAGTTCTTC. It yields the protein CASSPIAGGNEQFF.